Each of the 32 T cell receptor beta chains below was sequenced from the same sample in a study of blood T cell repertoires in COVID-19. TCRdb's copy holds only in-frame clones and misses some; the assay was immunoSEQ multiplex PCR. Among 250,000 to 400,000 clones listed, about nine tenths were seen once. The specimen was peripheral blood. The receptor source for this set is a woman under 40 with COVID-19, enrolled during active disease.

The V call is TRBV19, the J call TRBJ2-7; tentative D call: TRBD2 (6 bases). Germline V gene sequence: CDR1 LNHDA, CDR2 SQIVND (reference sequence). The CDR3 is made up of 14 amino acids. Trimming removed 5 bases at V and 2 bases at J, with 13 bases between. The CDR3 sequence is CASSSGLLAYEQYF. In DNA, the CDR3 is TGTGCCAGTAGTTCGGGACTCCTAGCCTACGAGCAGTACTTC.

This clone was seen only a few times. The CDR3 nucleotides are TGTGCCAGCAGCTTGGGACTAGTAACCTACAATGAGCAGTTCTTC. It encodes CASSLGLVTYNEQFF. The chain carries TRBV7-7 and TRBJ2-1, with 8 bases aligning to TRBD2. The V and J ends lost 3 bases and 2 bases, in that order; junction bases with no gene match: 3. The CDR3 consists of 15 residues. CDR1 SSHAT and CDR2 FNYEAQ come from the germline V gene (reference sequence).

This sequence joins TRBV29-1 and TRBJ1-2, with D perhaps matching TRBD1 (5 bases). With 1 base removed from V and 1 base from J, the gap between germline ends came to 13 bases. There are 15 residues in the CDR3. The V gene's germline CDR1 is SQVTM and CDR2 ANQGSEA. CDR3 bases: TGCAGCGTTGAAGGGGCGCAGGGACTTAACTATGGCTACACCTTC. Protein sequence: CSVEGAQGLNYGYTF.

The V gene is TRBV28, the J gene TRBJ1-2, with TRBD1 matching over 10 bases. There are 16 residues in the CDR3. CDR1 and CDR2 (germline): MDHEN, SYDVKM. V shed 6 bases, J shed 4 bases, and the junction held 11 bases outside the gene matches. The CDR3 DNA sequence: TGTGCCAGCAGACGACAGGGGGCAAGGGGTAGCTATGGCTACACCTTC. Encoded protein: CASRRQGARGSYGYTF.

This clone occurred once. The gene calls are TRBV5-8 and TRBJ2-1; 10 nucleotides line up with TRBD1. Germline V CDR1 and CDR2: SGHTS, YDEGEE. After removal of 3 bases from V and 5 bases from J, the junction contained 8 bases not matched to a gene. This CDR3 region has 16 residues. The CDR3 protein is CASSYPPGQGNNEQFF. The CDR3 DNA follows: TGTGCCAGCAGCTACCCTCCGGGACAGGGGAACAATGAGCAGTTCTTC.

The chain recombines TRBV7-9 with TRBJ1-3; D uncertain. The CDR3 covers 14 residues. V was clipped by 3 bases and J by 2 bases, with 8 bases between them. CDR1 and CDR2 from the germline V gene are SEHNR and FQNEAQ (reference sequence). This CDR3 reads CASSLRAAGNTIYF. CDR3 in DNA: TGTGCCAGCAGCTTGAGGGCGGCTGGAAACACCATATATTTT.

V and J are TRBV27 and TRBJ1-5; tentative D call: TRBD1 (6 bases). V shed 5 bases and J shed 4 bases, with 12 bases lying between them. CDR1 MNHEY and CDR2 SMNVEV come from the germline V gene (reference sequence). The length of the CDR3 is 14 residues. CDR3 amino acids: CASSLTGTNQPQHF. In nucleotides, the CDR3 is TGTGCCAGCAGTCTTACAGGGACGAATCAGCCCCAGCATTTT.

The V call is TRBV6-5, the J call TRBJ2-6; 9 bases map to TRBD1. The V gene's germline CDR1 is MNHEY and CDR2 SVGAGI. There are 16 residues in the CDR3. With 2 bases clipped from V and 8 bases from J, the junction kept 7 bases outside the gene matches. CDR3 nucleotides: TGTGCCAGCAGTTACACACGGGGACAGGGAACCAACGTCCTGACTTTC. Its translation: CASSYTRGQGTNVLTF.

The V gene is TRBV19, the J gene TRBJ2-1, with TRBD2 matching 7 bases. The CDR3 runs 16 residues. V shed 3 bases and J 5 bases; nucleotides not matched to a gene: 10. Germline assignment: CDR1 LNHDA and CDR2 SQIVND (reference sequence). Here the CDR3 DNA reads TGTGCCAGTAGTATTGGCGGGAGTGTGGGCAACAATGAGCAGTTCTTC. Residues: CASSIGGSVGNNEQFF.

This chain connects TRBV27 to TRBJ1-5, with TRBD1 identical over 9 bases. Germline V gene data show CDR1 as MNHEY and CDR2 as SMNVEV (reference sequence). The V segment lost 8 bases and the J segment 7 bases; nucleotides outside the gene matches: 9. The CDR3 consists of 14 residues. Here the CDR3 reads CASGLQGAGQPQHF. The DNA for the CDR3 is TGTGCCAGCGGCTTACAGGGGGCGGGCCAGCCCCAGCATTTT.

Details on this clone: Sequence at one end of the junction differs from germline and may be a read error. V usage is TRBV14 and J usage is TRBJ2-1, with 9 bases lining up with TRBD1. Germline CDR1 SGHDN, CDR2 FVKESK. The CDR3 totals 13 residues. CDR3 sequence (DNA): TGTGCCAGCAGCCAAGCCCCCGGGACAGGGAGCCTCTTC. Residues: CASSQAPGTGSLF.

The chain joins TRBV6-5 to TRBJ2-7, with 10 bases aligning to TRBD1. Germline trimming cut 10 bases from V and 4 bases from J; bases unmatched to any gene: 4. Looked up from germline, CDR1 is MNHEY and CDR2 is SVGAGI. CDR3 size: 12 residues. CDR3: CATPGQGYEQYF. The CDR3 DNA reads TGTGCCACCCCGGGACAGGGGTACGAGCAGTACTTC.

This chain connects TRBV19 to TRBJ1-2; D not resolved. Germline V gene lookup returns CDR1 LNHDA and CDR2 SQIVND (reference sequence). The CDR3 is made up of 14 amino acids. The germline V and J ends were trimmed by 6 bases and 8 bases, with 19 bases remaining between them. CDR3 sequence (DNA): TGTGCCAGTAGCCGGACTGACAATTCCATAGGCTACACCTTC. This codes for CASSRTDNSIGYTF.

The J gene is TRBJ2-6, the V gene TRBV28; TRBD1 matches at 11 bases. V trimming: 5 bases; J trimming: 1 base; junction bases outside the gene matches: 7. Looked up from germline, CDR1 is MDHEN and CDR2 is SYDVKM. This CDR3 is 18 amino acids long. In DNA form, the CDR3 reads TGTGCCAGCAGTCCAGGACAGGGGGCCCGTTCTGGGGCCAACGTCCTGACTTTC. Its translation: CASSPGQGARSGANVLTF.

The V and J genes are TRBV11-2 and TRBJ2-3; TRBD2 agrees at 7 bases. CDR1 and CDR2 from the germline V gene are SGHAT and FQNNGV. After removal of 2 bases from V and 0 bases from J, the junction contained 2 bases not matched to a gene. This CDR3 has 15 amino acids. The CDR3: CASSLRGVSTDTQYF. CDR3 bases: TGTGCCAGCAGCTTACGGGGGGTTAGCACAGATACGCAGTATTTT.

The genes are TRBV2 and TRBJ2-5, with a weak D call TRBD1 (6 bases). Germline V CDR1 and CDR2: SNHLY, FYNNEI. CDR3 length: 16 amino acids. The V and J ends lost 2 bases and 5 bases respectively, with 18 bases between them. CDR3 nucleotide sequence: TGTGCCAGCAGTGAATCCGGCCTAGCAGGGGCGGAGACCCAGTACTTC. Residues: CASSESGLAGAETQYF.

Only one count was recorded for this clone. The J gene is TRBJ2-5, the V gene TRBV7-9; the match to TRBD1 covers 10 bases. The CDR3 consists of 16 residues. Germline CDR1 reads SEHNR; CDR2 reads FQNEAQ (reference sequence). V was clipped by 1 base and J by 3 bases; unmatched bases: 5. The CDR3 nucleotides are TGTGCCAGCAGCTTAGGTATTGGGACAGGGGAAGAGACCCAGTACTTC. The encoded protein is CASSLGIGTGEETQYF.

V usage is TRBV19 and J usage is TRBJ2-1, with 8 bases aligning to TRBD1. The CDR3 has 14 residues. The V segment lost 4 bases and the J segment 6 bases; nucleotides outside the gene matches: 5. Germline CDR1 and CDR2: LNHDA and SQIVND (reference sequence). CDR3 bases: TGTGCCAGTAGTAACCAGGGGGCGTCCAATGAGCAGTTCTTC. It is translated as CASSNQGASNEQFF.

V is TRBV9 and J is TRBJ2-5, with a tentative D call TRBD1 (5 bases). CDR1 and CDR2 from the germline V gene are SGDLS and YYNGEE. This CDR3 is built from 15 residues. V was pared by 0 bases and J by 0 bases, with 9 bases between. This CDR3 reads CASSVETANQETQYF. The CDR3 nucleotides read TGTGCCAGCAGCGTAGAGACAGCAAACCAAGAGACCCAGTACTTC.

The V call is TRBV28, the J call TRBJ1-2; D gene uncertain. Germline V gene sequence: CDR1 MDHEN, CDR2 SYDVKM. The CDR3 covers 13 residues. V lost 6 bases and J lost 7, with 15 bases in between. CDR3 coding DNA: TGTGCCAGCAGGATCACGGGTTTTGCTGGCTACACCTTC. It yields the protein CASRITGFAGYTF.

A word on this clone: Other DNA sequences from this sample encode an identical CDR3 as well. This sequence joins TRBV9 and TRBJ1-3; 7 nucleotides line up with TRBD1. Looked up from germline, CDR1 is SGDLS and CDR2 is YYNGEE. There are 15 residues in the CDR3. V dropped 0 bases and J dropped 2; count of bases not matched to a gene: 2. The CDR3 DNA reads TGTGCCAGCAGCGTAGGTCAGGGGGCTGGAAACACCATATATTTT. Translation: CASSVGQGAGNTIYF.

CDR3 amino acids: CASSRGEAGSYEQYF. The CDR3 DNA reads as TGTGCCAGCAGTAGGGGTGAAGCGGGCTCCTACGAGCAGTACTTC. The chain links TRBV27 to TRBJ2-7; weak D call: TRBD2 (6 bases). Germline CDR1 is MNHEY and CDR2 is SMNVEV (reference sequence). V lost 5 bases, J lost 0 bases, and 14 bases lay in between. The CDR3 contains 15 residues.

The chain joins TRBV7-9 to TRBJ1-1; 8 nucleotides line up with TRBD1. Germline-derived CDR1 and CDR2 are SEHNR and FQNEAQ (reference sequence). The CDR3 contains 12 residues. Trimming at V came to 10 bases and at J to 4 bases, leaving 5 bases not matched to a gene. CDR3 loop: CAIGDRGTEAFF. The CDR3 DNA reads TGTGCCATCGGAGACAGGGGCACTGAAGCTTTCTTT.

The rearrangement uses TRBV5-5 and TRBJ2-1, with D possibly matching TRBD1 (5 bases). The ends were cut back, 3 bases at V and 9 bases at J, with 13 bases in the middle. CDR3 length: 13 amino acids. Germline assignment: CDR1 SGHKS and CDR2 YYEKEE (reference sequence). The CDR3 is CASSSNPRGEQFF. The CDR3 DNA sequence: TGTGCCAGCAGCTCAAACCCAAGGGGTGAGCAGTTCTTC.

This chain joins TRBV2 and TRBJ1-2; D unclear. This CDR3 is built from 12 residues. V was shortened by 2 bases and J by 4 bases, with 5 bases between the two germline ends. Looked up from germline, CDR1 is SNHLY and CDR2 is FYNNEI. The CDR3 here is CASSENSYGYTF. Here the CDR3 DNA reads TGTGCCAGCAGTGAAAACAGCTATGGCTACACCTTC.

The chain joins TRBV5-1 to TRBJ2-7; perhaps TRBD1 as D (6 bases). Trimming removed 2 bases from V and 2 bases from J, with 11 bases in between. Germline lookup yields CDR1 SGHRS and CDR2 YFSETQ. The CDR3 spans 14 residues. The CDR3 protein is CASSFNRAAYEQYF. CDR3 nucleotide sequence: TGCGCCAGCAGCTTCAACAGGGCCGCCTACGAGCAGTACTTC. Filled out from reference TRBV5-1 and TRBJ2-7, the complete variable domain reads KAGVTQTPRYLIKTRGQQVTLSCSPISGHRSVSWYQQTPGQGLQFLFEYFSETQRNKGNFPGRFSGRQFSNSRSEMNVSTLELGDSALYLCASSFNRAAYEQYFGPGTRLTVT.

The chain joins TRBV30 to TRBJ1-5; D is ambiguous. In germline, CDR1 is GTSNPN, CDR2 SVGIG (reference sequence). V was clipped by 4 bases and J by 4 bases, with 8 bases between them. The CDR3 length is 12 residues. DNA of the CDR3: TGTGCCTGGAACTTCGTAAATCAGCCCCAGCATTTT. Translation: CAWNFVNQPQHF.

This chain uses TRBV30 with TRBJ1-2; tentatively, D is TRBD1 (6 bases). Trimming left V 3 bases short and J 1 base short, with 12 bases between. The germline V gene has CDR1 GTSNPN and CDR2 SVGIG (reference sequence). CDR3 length: 14 amino acids. The CDR3 region has the DNA TGTGCCTGGAGCCAACAGGGAGTTAACTATGGCTACACCTTC. Its protein is CAWSQQGVNYGYTF.

The V and J genes are TRBV5-1 and TRBJ2-1, with 9 positions matching TRBD1. The trim removed 5 bases at V and 4 bases at J, leaving 4 bases unmatched. Germline CDR1 SGHRS, CDR2 YFSETQ. This CDR3 spans 14 amino acids. CDR3 coding DNA: TGCGCCAGCAGTGAAGGACAGGGGTACAATGAGCAGTTCTTC. Translated, it gives CASSEGQGYNEQFF.

This chain uses TRBV13 with TRBJ1-1; possible D gene TRBD1, 6 bases. The CDR3 is 16 amino acids. Deletions cut 4 bases from V and 0 bases from J, with 15 bases between. Germline V gene data show CDR1 as PRHDT and CDR2 as FYEKMQ (reference sequence). In nucleotides, the CDR3 is TGTGCCAGCAGCTCCCTCAGGACAGCCATGAACACTGAAGCTTTCTTT. Protein product: CASSSLRTAMNTEAFF.

This clone was seen a single time. This chain links TRBV11-2 with TRBJ1-1, with D perhaps TRBD1 (5 bases). Germline V lookup: CDR1 SGHAT, CDR2 FQNNGV. This CDR3 is 13 amino acids long. With 5 bases removed from V and 5 bases from J, the gap between germline ends came to 12 bases. As DNA, the CDR3 is TGTGCCAGCAGCGAACTCGGGGGGACTGAAGCTTTCTTT. Its translation is CASSELGGTEAFF.

This clone has only one observation. The rearrangement uses TRBV25-1 and TRBJ1-2, with TRBD1 identical over 11 bases. Trimming took 2 bases from V and 6 from J; bases not matched to a gene: 11. CDR1 is MGHDK and CDR2 is SYGVNS in the germline V gene. The CDR3 has 17 residues. For the CDR3, the DNA is TGTGCCAGCAGTGAACTCGATCAGGGACAGGGGGGGAATGGCTACACCTTC. Amino acids: CASSELDQGQGGNGYTF.